Shown below are 17 T cell receptor beta chains from a single sample sequenced in a study of metastatic and nonmetastatic thyroid tumors. Treatment of any kind had been given to no patient before thyroid surgery. MiXCR reprocessed the PCR reads for TCRdb. In the table there are 9,900 or so clones, 32% of which are singletons. Sample: tumor tissue. The receptor set was obtained from a female donor with papillary thyroid cancer or a benign thyroid nodule (not recorded which). Some clones in this sample may be carry-over from other donors' samples.

By frequency in the sample, this clone is medium-sized. This chain uses TRBV20-1 with TRBJ2-3, with D possibly TRBD2 on 5 matching bases. The length of the CDR3 is 12 residues. CDR1 and CDR2 from the germline V gene are DFQATT and SNEGSKA (reference sequence). Trimming shortened V by 3 bases and J by 6 bases, and 10 bases separated the two germline ends. CDR3 DNA sequence: TGCAGTGCTAGGGACTCTAGCGATACGCAGTATTTT. This codes for CSARDSSDTQYF.

The sample holds a few counts of this clone. J is TRBJ1-4 and V is TRBV6-2 or TRBV6-3; D unresolved. The CDR3 loop spans 14 amino acids. The germline V and J ends were trimmed by 6 bases and 0 bases, with 8 bases remaining between them. Germline V CDR1 and CDR2: MNHEY, SVGEGT. The CDR3 coding sequence is TGTGCCAGCAGCGAGGGTGCAACTAATGAAAAACTGTTTTTT. This sequence encodes CASSEGATNEKLFF.

This clone was detected many times. The chain has TRBV3-1 and TRBJ2-3; TRBD2 agrees at 11 bases. The CDR3 is 13 amino acids. Trimming took 9 bases from V and 4 from J; bases not matched to a gene: 3. CDR1 is LGHDT and CDR2 is YNNKEL in the germline V gene (reference sequence). The CDR3 loop is CASTSGSPDTQYF. DNA for the CDR3: TGTGCCAGTACTAGCGGGAGCCCAGATACGCAGTATTTT.

The chain couples TRBV20-1 to TRBJ1-6; D gene ambiguous. Trimming took 0 bases from V and 6 from J, leaving 3 bases between them. Per germline, CDR1 DFQATT and CDR2 SNEGSKA (reference sequence). The length of the CDR3 is 12 residues. The CDR3 spells CSARDSNSPLHF. The DNA of the CDR3 is TGCAGTGCTAGAGACAGTAATTCACCCCTCCACTTT.

This clone has only a few counts. This rearrangement joins TRBV24-1 to TRBJ2-1; weak D call: TRBD2 (6 bases). Trimming pared 4 bases from V and 0 bases from J, leaving 9 bases between. The germline V gene encodes CDR1 KGHDR and CDR2 SFDVKD. The CDR3 runs 15 residues. The CDR3 DNA is TGTGCCACCAGTGAGTGGGGGGTCTCCTACAATGAGCAGTTCTTC. This encodes CATSEWGVSYNEQFF.

This chain connects TRBV9 to TRBJ1-1, with TRBD1 as a possible D gene (5 bases). There are 14 residues in the CDR3. V gave up 0 bases and J gave up 1 base, with 7 bases separating them. Germline V gene data show CDR1 as SGDLS and CDR2 as YYNGEE. CDR3 in amino acids: CASSVGGRNTEAFF. CDR3 nucleotide sequence: TGTGCCAGCAGCGTAGGGGGGAGGAACACTGAAGCTTTCTTT.

By sample fraction, this clone is medium-sized. The genes are TRBV18 and TRBJ1-1; possibly TRBD1 for D (5 bases). V shed 2 bases and J shed 4 bases, with 8 bases lying between them. The CDR3 is 13 amino acids. The germline CDR1 and CDR2 sequences are KGHSH and LQKENI. The CDR3 region has the DNA TGTGCCAGCTCACCAGGGGCGGGCACTGAAGCTTTCTTT. It yields the protein CASSPGAGTEAFF. Supplemented by reference TRBV18 and TRBJ1-1, the full variable domain reads NAGVMQNPRHLVRRRGQEARLRCSPMKGHSHVYWYRQLPEEGLKFMVYLQKENIIDESGMPKERFSAEFPKEGPSILRIQQVVRGDSAAYFCASSPGAGTEAFFGQGTRLTVV.

This clone counts as medium-sized. CDR3 coding DNA: TGTGCCAGCAGTGGGGGGGGTAGACTGAACACTGAAGCTTTCTTT. Protein sequence: CASSGGGRLNTEAFF. The J gene is TRBJ1-1, the V gene TRBV12-3 or TRBV12-4, with D tentatively TRBD1 (5 bases). Trimming cost V 5 bases and J 0 bases, with 13 bases left between them. The CDR3 sequence is 15 residues long.

V usage is TRBV9 and J usage is TRBJ2-3, with 10 positions matching TRBD2. The CDR3 is 15 amino acids. CDR1 and CDR2 from the germline V gene are SGDLS and YYNGEE. With V trimmed by 4 bases and J by 3 bases, 5 bases remained unmatched. CDR3 loop: CASSIGLAATDTQYF. The CDR3 DNA reads TGTGCCAGCAGCATTGGACTAGCGGCAACAGATACGCAGTATTTT.

This clone appeared a few times. The rearrangement joins TRBV5-1 to TRBJ1-3; weak D call: TRBD1 (5 bases). Germline CDR1 and CDR2: SGHRS and YFSETQ. The CDR3 runs 15 residues. V gave up 0 bases and J gave up 3 bases, with 10 bases separating them. For the CDR3, the DNA is TGCGCCAGCAGCTTGGGGTACGGGGGTGGAAACACCATATATTTT. Encoded protein: CASSLGYGGGNTIYF.

The rearrangement joins TRBV4-2 to TRBJ2-2; D is uncertain. CDR3 length equals 15 residues. Germline CDR1 is LGHNA and CDR2 is YNFKEQ. The germline V and J ends were trimmed by 0 bases and 4 bases, with 9 bases remaining between them. CDR3 residues: CASSQDKQSTGELFF. The CDR3 DNA reads as TGTGCCAGCAGCCAAGATAAACAGAGCACCGGGGAGCTGTTTTTT.

This rearrangement joins TRBV25-1 to TRBJ2-5, with D perhaps given as TRBD1 or TRBD2 (5 bases each). Germline V CDR1 and CDR2: MGHDK, SYGVNS. The V gene lost 3 bases and the J gene lost 8 bases, with 22 bases spanning the gap. The CDR3 sequence is 16 residues long. The chain's CDR3 is CASSDDRDPGFETQYF. The CDR3 DNA is TGTGCCAGCAGTGACGACCGGGACCCGGGATTTGAAACCCAGTACTTC.

This clone was counted between two and nine times. This rearrangement joins TRBV19 to TRBJ1-1, with unresolved D. This CDR3 contains 15 residues. The V and J ends lost 3 bases and 0 bases respectively, with 11 bases between them. Germline V gene lookup returns CDR1 LNHDA and CDR2 SQIVND (reference sequence). CDR3 bases: TGTGCCAGTAGTATCGGCGGAAATATGAACACTGAAGCTTTCTTT. It specifies CASSIGGNMNTEAFF. The full variable domain, completed using reference TRBV19 and TRBJ1-1, is DGGITQSPKYLFRKEGQNVTLSCEQNLNHDAMYWYRQDPGQGLRLIYYSQIVNDFQKGDIAEGYSVSREKKESFPLTVTSAQKNPTAFYLCASSIGGNMNTEAFFGQGTRLTVV.

This chain connects TRBV27 to TRBJ1-1; TRBD1 might be the D (5 bases). Trimming cost V 6 bases and J 4 bases, with 21 bases left between them. Germline V CDR1 and CDR2: MNHEY, SMNVEV (reference sequence). The CDR3 has 16 amino acids. Here the CDR3 DNA reads TGTGCCAGCAGCGAATCGGGGGACTTTGGTAGCACTGAAGCTTTCTTT. It translates to CASSESGDFGSTEAFF.

This clone was recorded a few times. The rearrangement links TRBV28 to TRBJ2-2; 8 bases match TRBD1. Germline V gene lookup returns CDR1 MDHEN and CDR2 SYDVKM. This CDR3 has 13 residues. J gave up 6 bases and V 7 bases, and 4 bases lay outside the gene matches. CDR3 in amino acids: CASTDRGAGELFF. DNA of the CDR3: TGTGCCAGCACAGACAGGGGTGCCGGGGAGCTGTTTTTT.

This clone showed up just a few times. The gene calls are TRBV6-1 and TRBJ2-1, with TRBD2 matching over 12 bases. V was clipped by 7 bases and J by 10 bases; unmatched bases: 8. The length of the CDR3 is 14 residues. Per germline, CDR1 MNHNS and CDR2 SASEGT. CDR3 amino acids: CASKATSGGNEQFF. In DNA, the CDR3 is TGTGCCAGCAAGGCTACTAGCGGGGGGAACGAGCAGTTCTTC.

The gene calls are TRBV20-1 and TRBJ1-2; 7 bases line up with TRBD1. Germline trimming cut 3 bases from V and 10 bases from J; bases unmatched to any gene: 8. This CDR3 spans 12 amino acids. Germline-derived CDR1 and CDR2 are DFQATT and SNEGSKA (reference sequence). DNA of the CDR3: TGCAGTGCTAGTCGCGACAGGGTCGACTACACCTTC. This translates into CSASRDRVDYTF.